This T cell receptor beta chain is from a study of OX40 agonist ivuxolimab in advanced cancers. In germline, CDR1 is SEHNR, CDR2 FQNEAQ (reference sequence). CDR3 length: 16 residues. V shed 8 bases and J shed 3 bases, with 20 bases lying between them. The data were produced by immunoSEQ multiplex PCR, yet TCRdb's version contains in-frame clones alone and is incomplete. The repertoire holds 20,000 to 30,000 clones, with 80% to 90% as singletons. This rearrangement joins TRBV7-9 to TRBJ2-1; the D gene is possibly TRBD2 (6 bases). The receptor's source is an adult with an advanced solid tumor such as melanoma, head and neck, liver or kidney cancer. Sequencing used CD4+ or CD8+ T cells sorted from blood, obtained in a trial of the OX40 agonist ivuxolimab. The CDR3 DNA follows: TGTGCCAGCTGGGGTCTAGCGTCCCACTTCTACAATGAGCAGTTCTTC. Translating gives CASWGLASHFYNEQFF.